The sequence of this T cell receptor (beta chain) was determined in a study of blood T cells in healthy people across ages. On the study more broadly: For every two T cells, template switching captured about one barcoded beta molecule. Study-wide findings and caveats: CMV status of donors was not determined, possibly confounding expanded clonotype changes.

The V gene's germline CDR1 is SGHRS and CDR2 YFSETQ. The CDR3 sequence is 13 residues long. V was trimmed by 2 bases and J by 3 bases, leaving 9 bases between them. PCR was performed a second time for roughly 7 to 12 cycles using a sample-barcoded 5' primer and a J-beta primer mix. TCRdb independently ran MiXCR on the 5' RACE reads; one entry per CDR3 protein. This sample has 790,000 or so distinct CDR3 sequences, with 56% found just once. This clonotype was detected many times. Its antigen is unknown. Each sample provided at least 5 micrograms of extracted total RNA. The sequenced material came from blood. The chain has TRBV5-1 and TRBJ2-7; D is perhaps TRBD2 (6 bases). The sequence was collected from a middle-aged man in good health. The CDR3 DNA follows: TGCGCCAGCAGCTTCGCGGGAAACTACGAGCAGTACTTC. The encoded protein is CASSFAGNYEQYF.